These 3 T cell receptor beta chains were all obtained from the same sample, sequenced in a study of cytomegalovirus exposure and HLA in healthy donors. PCR amplification relied on 60 Vbeta primers (plus 13 Jbeta primers). Using immunoSEQ multiplex PCR, the repertoire was profiled, and TCRdb retains in-frame clones only, with some absent. The sample comprises 120,000 or so clones, more than 75% of which are singletons, and about 1.8% rests with the top ten. Sequencing was performed on PBMCs. The receptors shown here come from a man in his late teens or twenties in good health and CMV-seronegative.

The chain couples TRBV7-3 to TRBJ2-1; tentatively, D is TRBD1 (6 bases). The CDR3 runs to 13 residues. V was clipped by 4 bases and J by 7 bases, with 11 bases between them. In germline, CDR1 is SGHTA, CDR2 FQGTGA. The CDR3: CASSSGALNEQFF. The CDR3 region has the DNA TGTGCCAGCAGCTCAGGGGCCCTAAATGAGCAGTTCTTC. The variable domain in full, with the rest retrieved from reference TRBV7-3 and TRBJ2-1, is GAGVSQTPSNKVTEKGKYVELRCDPISGHTALYWYRQSLGQGPEFLIYFQGTGAADDSGLPNDRFFAVRPEGSVSTLKIQRTERGDSAVYLCASSSGALNEQFFGPGTRLTVL.

This clone was seen once. V usage is TRBV6-6 and J usage is TRBJ1-2; maybe TRBD1 (6 bases). The CDR3 sequence is 16 residues long. In germline, CDR1 is MNHNY, CDR2 SVGAGI (reference sequence). V dropped 4 bases and J dropped 3 bases, with 18 bases sitting between them. In DNA, the CDR3 is TGTGCCAGCAGTTCTGGTATAGGGGGGGGGTACTATGGCTACACCTTC. This codes for CASSSGIGGGYYGYTF.

This clone was detected only a few times. V and J are TRBV18 and TRBJ2-3; 8 bases fit TRBD1. The J segment lost 1 base and the V segment lost 2 bases, leaving 2 bases of the junction unmatched. Germline CDR1 reads KGHSH; CDR2 reads LQKENI. The CDR3 contains 15 residues. CDR3 residues: CASSPKGQGTDTQYF. In DNA, the CDR3 is TGTGCCAGCTCACCAAAGGGACAGGGCACAGATACGCAGTATTTT.